These 24 T cell receptor beta chains share one sample of origin, sequenced in a study of graft-versus-host responses after intestinal transplantation. TCRdb's table, derived via immunoSEQ multiplex PCR, lists solely in-frame clones and lacks some. This repertoire shows about 100,000 clones, more than 85% found once; its top ten account for about 0.93%. No antigen has been assigned to these receptors. Material: unstimulated CD4+ T cells sorted from spleen or lymph node cells, obtained before transplant. These TCRs come from a human donor who was the organ donor for an intestinal transplant.

The V call is TRBV5-1, the J call TRBJ2-5; 11 bases line up with TRBD2. CDR1 and CDR2 from the germline V gene are SGHRS and YFSETQ. The CDR3 has 15 residues. With 6 bases clipped from V and 6 bases from J, the junction kept 10 bases outside the gene matches. The CDR3 region has the DNA TGCGCCAGCACCAACCCGACTAGCGGGGAGCAGACCCAGTACTTC. It translates to CASTNPTSGEQTQYF.

V usage is TRBV5-1 and J usage is TRBJ1-2; no clear D. V was pared by 0 bases and J by 8 bases, with 11 bases between. This CDR3 is 13 amino acids long. The germline gives CDR1 SGHRS, CDR2 YFSETQ. This CDR3 is CASSLVFGGGYTF. As DNA, the CDR3 is TGCGCCAGCAGCTTGGTATTTGGAGGGGGCTACACCTTC.

Only one count was recorded for this clone. The gene calls are TRBV6-1 and TRBJ1-4; 8 bases are shared with TRBD1. After removal of 6 bases from V and 4 bases from J, the junction contained 4 bases not matched to a gene. CDR3 length: 14 residues. Germline assignment: CDR1 MNHNS and CDR2 SASEGT. This CDR3 reads CASSRGPFNEKLFF. The CDR3 nucleotides read TGTGCCAGCAGCAGGGGGCCATTTAATGAAAAACTGTTTTTT.

The gene calls are TRBV19 and TRBJ1-5; 7 bases line up with TRBD1. Germline V gene lookup returns CDR1 LNHDA and CDR2 SQIVND (reference sequence). The CDR3 length is 15 residues. Trimming took 8 bases from V and 0 from J; bases not matched to a gene: 7. CDR3 sequence: CASSIQGFSNQPQHF. DNA for the CDR3: TGTGCCAGTTCCATACAGGGGTTTAGCAATCAGCCCCAGCATTTT.

The rearrangement uses TRBV7-3 and TRBJ2-1; TRBD2 matches 11 bases. Unmatched junction bases numbered 6, after V lost 8 bases and J lost 9 bases. Germline loops: CDR1 SGHTA, CDR2 FQGTGA. This CDR3 spans 13 amino acids. The CDR3 nucleotides read TGTGCCAGCGCTAGCGGGGGGACCGCTGAGCAGTTCTTC. Its translation is CASASGGTAEQFF.

V is TRBV27 and J is TRBJ2-7; the match to TRBD2 covers 9 bases. Germline-derived CDR1 and CDR2 are MNHEY and SMNVEV (reference sequence). This CDR3 region has 18 residues. Germline trimming cut 3 bases from V and 2 bases from J; bases unmatched to any gene: 14. In DNA form, the CDR3 reads TGTGCCAGCAGTTTTCGGAGTAGCGGGGGAGTCGCAACCTACGAGCAGTACTTC. It encodes CASSFRSSGGVATYEQYF.

The chain employs TRBV5-8 and TRBJ2-1; 7 bases are a match to TRBD1. The CDR3 covers 16 residues. V shed 4 bases, J shed 3 bases, and the junction held 10 bases outside the gene matches. Germline loops: CDR1 SGHTS, CDR2 YDEGEE. In DNA form, the CDR3 reads TGTGCCAGCAGCCGCCTTGACAGGGCGCTCTACAATGAGCAGTTCTTC. This codes for CASSRLDRALYNEQFF.

This sequence joins TRBV11-2 and TRBJ2-1; D is unclear. CDR3 length: 14 amino acids. The V end lost 5 bases, the J end lost 6 bases, and 14 bases lay between the germline ends. The germline V gene has CDR1 SGHAT and CDR2 FQNNGV. The CDR3 spells CASSHNAGPNEQFF. CDR3 DNA: TGTGCCAGCAGCCACAACGCCGGTCCCAATGAGCAGTTCTTC.

The CDR3 loop reads CASSQDWGWIYGYTF. In DNA, the CDR3 is TGTGCCAGCAGCCAAGATTGGGGGTGGATCTATGGCTACACCTTC. The rearrangement links TRBV4-2 to TRBJ1-2; a possible D gene is TRBD1 (5 bases). The length of the CDR3 is 15 residues. Germline-derived CDR1 and CDR2 are LGHNA and YNFKEQ. The ends were cut back, 0 bases at V and 4 bases at J, with 12 bases in the middle.

In nucleotides, the CDR3 is TGTGCCAGCAGCCGTAGACCCTTGCCAGATCAGCCCCAGCATTTT. It is translated as CASSRRPLPDQPQHF. This chain joins TRBV6-1 and TRBJ1-5; D is unclear. The germline CDR1 and CDR2 sequences are MNHNS and SASEGT. There are 15 residues in the CDR3. Trimming removed 6 bases from V and 5 bases from J, with 17 bases in between.

The chain uses TRBV19 and TRBJ1-1; 9 bases fit TRBD1. J lost 3 bases, V lost 4 bases, and 6 bases had no gene match. CDR1 is LNHDA, CDR2 SQIVND, per germline (reference sequence). CDR3 length equals 15 residues. CDR3 residues: CASSTHRGLDTEAFF. The CDR3 region has the DNA TGTGCCAGTAGTACTCACAGGGGGCTTGACACTGAAGCTTTCTTT.

The V call is TRBV2, the J call TRBJ2-5; D is possibly TRBD1 or TRBD2 (6 bases each). The CDR3 is 12 residues long. Germline V gene lookup returns CDR1 SNHLY and CDR2 FYNNEI. Trimming left V 6 bases short and J 6 bases short, with 11 bases between. CDR3 residues: CASREGGQTQYF. In DNA, the CDR3 is TGTGCCAGCAGGGAGGGGGGACAGACCCAGTACTTC. Variable domain in full (rest from reference TRBV2 and TRBJ2-5): EPEVTQTPSHQVTQMGQEVILRCVPISNHLYFYWYRQILGQKVEFLVSFYNNEISEKSEIFDDQFSVERPDGSNFTLKIRSTKLEDSAMYFCASREGGQTQYFGPGTRLLVL.

This chain joins TRBV19 and TRBJ1-5; D remains ambiguous. Germline values: CDR1 LNHDA, CDR2 SQIVND (reference sequence). CDR3 size: 14 residues. V lost 1 base and J lost 2, with 6 bases in between. CDR3 DNA: TGTGCCAGTAGTATAGCGGCCGGCAATCAGCCCCAGCATTTT. Translated, it gives CASSIAAGNQPQHF.

The chain employs TRBV6-1 and TRBJ1-5; the D gene is possibly TRBD1 (6 bases). Per germline, CDR1 MNHNS and CDR2 SASEGT. CDR3 length: 13 amino acids. V gave up 8 bases and J gave up 9 bases, with 17 bases separating them. The CDR3 reads CASGGGAWWPQHF. CDR3 nucleotides: TGTGCCAGCGGGGGGGGCGCCTGGTGGCCCCAGCATTTT.

The chain has TRBV7-2 and TRBJ2-7; D is unclear. Looked up from germline, CDR1 is SGHTA and CDR2 is FQGNSA. This CDR3 contains 13 residues. Between the trimmed V and J ends, which lost 1 base and 3 bases, there was a span of 7 bases. In DNA, the CDR3 is TGTGCCAGCAGCTTAGGCGGTTTCTACGAGCAGTACTTC. This gives the protein CASSLGGFYEQYF. The full variable domain, with the rest looked up from reference TRBV7-2 and TRBJ2-7, is GAGVSQSPSNKVTEKGKDVELRCDPISGHTALYWYRQSLGQGLEFLIYFQGNSAPDKSGLPSDRFSAERTGGSVSTLTIQRTQQEDSAVYLCASSLGGFYEQYFGPGTRLTVT.

The chain recombines TRBV28 with TRBJ2-2, with D maybe TRBD2 (5 bases). The CDR3 has 14 amino acids. V lost 1 base and J 7 bases, leaving 10 bases between the germline ends. Germline V CDR1 and CDR2: MDHEN, SYDVKM. The CDR3 nucleotides read TGTGCCAGCAGTTTATTTCGCCGGGACGGGGAGCTGTTTTTT. Protein sequence: CASSLFRRDGELFF.

The rearrangement joins TRBV5-1 to TRBJ2-7; perhaps TRBD1 as D (6 bases). Trimming took off 3 bases at V and 2 bases at J, with 18 bases between the two ends. Germline CDR1 reads SGHRS; CDR2 reads YFSETQ. The CDR3 loop spans 16 amino acids. CDR3 coding DNA: TGCGCCAGCAGCTCCTTGACAGGAGCCCTTCCCTACGAGCAGTACTTC. Encoded protein: CASSSLTGALPYEQYF.

CDR3 in amino acids: CASSVGPRVGGDGYTF. In DNA form, the CDR3 reads TGTGCCAGCAGTGTTGGACCTAGGGTGGGAGGAGATGGCTACACCTTC. The chain employs TRBV2 and TRBJ1-2; D is unclear. Trimming stripped 4 bases from V and 6 bases from J, with 21 bases between. The V gene's germline CDR1 is SNHLY and CDR2 FYNNEI. The CDR3 is 16 residues long.

The chain carries TRBV27 and TRBJ1-2; 7 positions agree with TRBD1. The CDR3 has 13 residues. The germline gives CDR1 MNHEY, CDR2 SMNVEV (reference sequence). Trimming took 6 bases from V and 1 from J; bases not matched to a gene: 2. The CDR3 sequence: CASRGDSNYGYTF. In DNA, the CDR3 is TGTGCCAGCAGAGGGGACAGTAACTATGGCTACACCTTC.

The J gene is TRBJ2-1, the V gene TRBV28; TRBD2 aligns across 9 bases. Germline CDR1 is MDHEN and CDR2 is SYDVKM. The CDR3 totals 13 residues. The ends lost 10 bases at V and 8 bases at J; junction bases unmatched: 9. The CDR3 nucleotides read TGTGCCACGCTTGGGCGGGGGGGTGATGAGCAGTTCTTC. Encoded protein: CATLGRGGDEQFF.

The chain is built from TRBV7-2 and TRBJ2-7; 9 bases match TRBD1. The CDR3 sequence is 16 residues long. Germline assignment: CDR1 SGHTA and CDR2 FQGNSA. After removal of 1 base from V and 0 bases from J, the junction contained 4 bases not matched to a gene. The CDR3 loop reads CASSLGTGALSYEQYF. The CDR3 DNA follows: TGTGCCAGCAGCTTAGGGACAGGGGCCCTCTCCTACGAGCAGTACTTC.

V usage is TRBV10-2 and J usage is TRBJ2-5, with TRBD1 matching 8 bases. Judging by the DNA end, TRBJ2-7 fits better; the J call may be wrong. The CDR3 covers 15 residues. Germline CDR1 reads WSHSY; CDR2 reads SAAADI. CDR3 sequence reads: CASTTQGAISYEQYF. Here the CDR3 DNA reads TGCGCCAGCACAACCCAGGGGGCAATCTCCTACGAGCAGTACTTC.

This chain joins TRBV28 and TRBJ1-1; 7 bases match TRBD1. The CDR3 runs 15 residues. Trimming cost V 4 bases and J 2 bases; bases outside gene matches: 7. The germline CDR1 and CDR2 sequences are MDHEN and SYDVKM. This CDR3 is CASSSGTALNTEAFF. The CDR3 DNA reads as TGTGCCAGCAGTTCTGGGACAGCTCTTAACACTGAAGCTTTCTTT.

This sequence joins TRBV4-1 and TRBJ2-5; no reliable D call. This CDR3 is 14 amino acids long. Trimming stripped 4 bases from V and 5 bases from J, with 14 bases between. Per germline, CDR1 MGHRA and CDR2 YSYEKL. The CDR3 DNA reads TGCGCCAGCAGCCTCCTCCCAATCTTCGAGACCCAGTACTTC. This encodes CASSLLPIFETQYF.